This T cell receptor beta chain was documented in a study of human T cells and chemical hapten exposure. As for the study in general: After 6 days, upper back 0.01% DPC patch tests were scored. Points from the study as a whole: Expanded TCRs showed more large CDR3 clusters than pre-sensitization or healthy control sets.

The library labeled individual cDNA molecules by adding unique molecular identifiers to them. A single record per CDR3 protein comes from TCRdb applying MiXCR to the RACE reads. This sample carries around 130,000 distinct CDR3 sequences, approximately 12% of them seen once, and the ten largest clones take 1.3% to 1.5%. Time point in this sample: patch test 2, 6 weeks after DPC sensitization. Indicated treatment: therapeutic diphenylcyclopropenone sensitization with weekly scalp DPC. On this clonotype: Its target is unknown.

CDR1 is MGHRA and CDR2 is YSYEKL in the germline V gene. With 4 bases clipped from V and 0 bases from J, the junction kept 14 bases outside the gene matches. The CDR3 extends over 19 amino acids. The gene calls are TRBV4-1 and TRBJ1-2, with TRBD1 matching over 10 bases. The TCR comes from a woman between 45 and 60 years old with alopecia areata. Some clones in this sample may be carry-over from other donors' samples. Material: whole blood, obtained in connection with sensitization to the hapten diphenylcyclopropenone (DPC). Here the CDR3 DNA reads TGCGCCAGCAGCCGGTCGGGGCGGGACAGGGGCCAGGCTAACTATGGCTACACCTTC. Its protein product is CASSRSGRDRGQANYGYTF.